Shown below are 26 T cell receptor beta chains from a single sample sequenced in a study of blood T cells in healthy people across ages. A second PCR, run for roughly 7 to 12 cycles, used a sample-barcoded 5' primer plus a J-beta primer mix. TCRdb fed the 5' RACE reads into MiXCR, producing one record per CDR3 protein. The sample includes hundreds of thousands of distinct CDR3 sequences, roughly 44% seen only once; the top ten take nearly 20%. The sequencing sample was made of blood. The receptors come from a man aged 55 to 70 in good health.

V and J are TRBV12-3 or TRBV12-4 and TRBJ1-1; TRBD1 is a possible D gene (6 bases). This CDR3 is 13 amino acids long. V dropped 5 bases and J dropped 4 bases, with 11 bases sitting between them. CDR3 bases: TGTGCCAGCAGTCGGGACATGGGCACTGAAGCTTTCTTT. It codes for CASSRDMGTEAFF.

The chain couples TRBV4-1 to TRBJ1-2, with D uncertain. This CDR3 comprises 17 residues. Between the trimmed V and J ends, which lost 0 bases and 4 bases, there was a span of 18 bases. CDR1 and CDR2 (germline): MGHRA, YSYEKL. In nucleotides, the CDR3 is TGCGCCAGCAGCCAAGATTCGGTCCTGAAGGGAATCTATGGCTACACCTTC. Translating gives CASSQDSVLKGIYGYTF.

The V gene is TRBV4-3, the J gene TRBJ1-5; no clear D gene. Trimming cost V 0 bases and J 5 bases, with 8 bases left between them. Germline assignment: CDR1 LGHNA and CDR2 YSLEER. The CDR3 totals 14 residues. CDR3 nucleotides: TGCGCCAGCAGCCAAGATTTTGCCTATCAGCCCCAGCATTTT. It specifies CASSQDFAYQPQHF.

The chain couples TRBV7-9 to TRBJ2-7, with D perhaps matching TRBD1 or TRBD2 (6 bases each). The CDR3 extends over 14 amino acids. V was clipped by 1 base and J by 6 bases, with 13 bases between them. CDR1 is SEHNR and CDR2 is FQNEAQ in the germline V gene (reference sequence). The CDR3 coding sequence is TGTGCCAGCAGCTTAGGGGGGGCTCCTGTCGAGCAGTACTTC. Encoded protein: CASSLGGAPVEQYF.

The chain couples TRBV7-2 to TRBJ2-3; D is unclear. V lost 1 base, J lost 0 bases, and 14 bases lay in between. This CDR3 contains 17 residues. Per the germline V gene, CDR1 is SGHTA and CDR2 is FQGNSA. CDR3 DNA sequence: TGTGCCAGCAGCTTAGAGGCTGCGGTCCCTAGCACAGATACGCAGTATTTT. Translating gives CASSLEAAVPSTDTQYF.

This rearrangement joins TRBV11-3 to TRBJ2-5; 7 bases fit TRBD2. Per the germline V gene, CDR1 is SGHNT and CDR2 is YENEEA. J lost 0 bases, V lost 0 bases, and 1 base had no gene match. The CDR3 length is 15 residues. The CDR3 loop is CASSLDGGYQETQYF. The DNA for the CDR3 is TGTGCCAGCAGCTTAGACGGGGGGTACCAAGAGACCCAGTACTTC. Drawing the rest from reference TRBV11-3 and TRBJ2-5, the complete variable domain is EAGVVQSPRYKIIEKKQPVAFWCNPISGHNTLYWYLQNLGQGPELLIRYENEEAVDDSQLPKDRFSAERLKGVDSTLKIQPAELGDSAVYLCASSLDGGYQETQYFGPGTRLLVL.

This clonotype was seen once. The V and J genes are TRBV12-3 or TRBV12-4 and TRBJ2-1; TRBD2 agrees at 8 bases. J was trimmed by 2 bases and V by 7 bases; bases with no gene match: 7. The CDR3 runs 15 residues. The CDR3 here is CASTQRGTTYNEQFF. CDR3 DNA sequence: TGTGCCAGCACCCAGCGGGGGACCACCTACAATGAGCAGTTCTTC.

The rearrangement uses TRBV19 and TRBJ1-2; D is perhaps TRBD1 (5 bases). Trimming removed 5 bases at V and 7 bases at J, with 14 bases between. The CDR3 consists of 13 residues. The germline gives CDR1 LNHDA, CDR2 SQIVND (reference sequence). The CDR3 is CASSPRETSGYTF. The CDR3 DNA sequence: TGTGCCAGTAGTCCCAGGGAAACGAGTGGCTACACCTTC.

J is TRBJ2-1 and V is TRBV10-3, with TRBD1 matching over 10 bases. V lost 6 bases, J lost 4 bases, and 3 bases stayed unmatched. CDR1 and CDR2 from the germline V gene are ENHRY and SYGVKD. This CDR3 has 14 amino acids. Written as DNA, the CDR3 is TGTGCCATCAGAGGGACAGGGGATTACAATGAGCAGTTCTTC. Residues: CAIRGTGDYNEQFF.

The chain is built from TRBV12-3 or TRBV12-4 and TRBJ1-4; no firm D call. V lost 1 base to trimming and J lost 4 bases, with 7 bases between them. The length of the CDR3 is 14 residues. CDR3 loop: CASSLDLVNEKLFF. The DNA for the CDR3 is TGTGCCAGCAGTTTAGACCTGGTTAATGAAAAACTGTTTTTT.

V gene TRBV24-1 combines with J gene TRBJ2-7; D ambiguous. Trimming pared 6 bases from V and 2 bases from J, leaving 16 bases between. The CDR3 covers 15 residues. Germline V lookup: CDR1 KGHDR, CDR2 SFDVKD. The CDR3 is CATSTAGNNPYEQYF. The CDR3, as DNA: TGTGCCACCAGTACGGCAGGAAATAATCCCTACGAGCAGTACTTC.

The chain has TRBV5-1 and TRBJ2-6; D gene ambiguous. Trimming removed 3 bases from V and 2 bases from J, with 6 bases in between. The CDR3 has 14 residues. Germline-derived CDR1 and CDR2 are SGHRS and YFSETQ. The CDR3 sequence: CASSSNAGANVLTF. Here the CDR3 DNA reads TGCGCCAGCAGCTCGAACGCTGGGGCCAACGTCCTGACTTTC. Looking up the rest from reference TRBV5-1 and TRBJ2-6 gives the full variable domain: KAGVTQTPRYLIKTRGQQVTLSCSPISGHRSVSWYQQTPGQGLQFLFEYFSETQRNKGNFPGRFSGRQFSNSRSEMNVSTLELGDSALYLCASSSNAGANVLTFGAGSRLTVL.

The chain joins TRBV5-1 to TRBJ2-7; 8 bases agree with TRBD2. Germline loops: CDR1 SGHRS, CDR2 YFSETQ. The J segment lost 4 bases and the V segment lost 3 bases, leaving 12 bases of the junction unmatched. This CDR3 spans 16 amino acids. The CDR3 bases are TGCGCCAGCAGCTACCAGTCATCGGGGGGGCTGTACGAGCAGTACTTC. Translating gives CASSYQSSGGLYEQYF.

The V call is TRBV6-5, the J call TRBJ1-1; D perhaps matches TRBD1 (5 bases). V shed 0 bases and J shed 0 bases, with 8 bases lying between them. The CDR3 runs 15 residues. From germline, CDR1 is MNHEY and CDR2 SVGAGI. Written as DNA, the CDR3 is TGTGCCAGCAGTTACTCGCCGGGGGTGAACACTGAAGCTTTCTTT. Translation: CASSYSPGVNTEAFF.

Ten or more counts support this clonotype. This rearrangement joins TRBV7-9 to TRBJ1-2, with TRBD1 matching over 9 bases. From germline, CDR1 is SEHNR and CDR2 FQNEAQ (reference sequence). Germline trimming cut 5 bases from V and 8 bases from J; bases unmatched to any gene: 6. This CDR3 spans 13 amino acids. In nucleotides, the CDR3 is TGTGCCAGCAGCCCCCGGGACAGGGACGGCTACACCTTC. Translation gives CASSPRDRDGYTF.

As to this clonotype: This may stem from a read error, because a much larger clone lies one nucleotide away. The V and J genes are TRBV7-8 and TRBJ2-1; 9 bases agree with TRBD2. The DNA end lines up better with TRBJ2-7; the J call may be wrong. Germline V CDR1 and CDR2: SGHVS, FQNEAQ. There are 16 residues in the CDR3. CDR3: CASSLGGSGSYNEQYF. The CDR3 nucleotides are TGTGCCAGCAGCTTAGGGGGTAGCGGGAGCTACAATGAGCAGTACTTC.

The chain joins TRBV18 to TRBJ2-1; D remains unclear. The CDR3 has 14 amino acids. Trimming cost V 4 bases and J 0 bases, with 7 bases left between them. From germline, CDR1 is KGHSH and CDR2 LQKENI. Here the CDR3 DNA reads TGTGCCAGCTCACTCCTTATCTCCTACAATGAGCAGTTCTTC. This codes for CASSLLISYNEQFF.

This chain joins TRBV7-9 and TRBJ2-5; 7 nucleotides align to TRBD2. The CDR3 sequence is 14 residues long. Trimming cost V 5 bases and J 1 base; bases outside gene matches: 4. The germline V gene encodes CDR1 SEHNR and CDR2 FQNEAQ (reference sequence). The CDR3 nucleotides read TGTGCCAGCAGCCTAAGCGGGACCCAAGAGACCCAGTACTTC. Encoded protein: CASSLSGTQETQYF.

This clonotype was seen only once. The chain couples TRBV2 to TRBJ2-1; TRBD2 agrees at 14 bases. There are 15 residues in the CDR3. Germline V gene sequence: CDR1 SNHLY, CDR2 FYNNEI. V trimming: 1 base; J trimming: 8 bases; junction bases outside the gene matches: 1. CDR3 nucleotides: TGTGCCAGCAGTGAAGGGACTAGCGGGGGGCATGAGCAGTTCTTC. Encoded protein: CASSEGTSGGHEQFF.

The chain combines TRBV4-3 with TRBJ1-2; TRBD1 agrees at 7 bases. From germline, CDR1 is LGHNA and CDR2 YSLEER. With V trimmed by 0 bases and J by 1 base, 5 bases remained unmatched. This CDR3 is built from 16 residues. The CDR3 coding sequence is TGCGCCAGCAGCCAAGATCGCAGGGGGAGTAACTATGGCTACACCTTC. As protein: CASSQDRRGSNYGYTF.

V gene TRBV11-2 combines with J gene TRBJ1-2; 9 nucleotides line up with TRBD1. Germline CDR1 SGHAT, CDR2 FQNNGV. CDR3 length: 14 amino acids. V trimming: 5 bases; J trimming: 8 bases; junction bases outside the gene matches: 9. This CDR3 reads CASSATRTGDGYTF. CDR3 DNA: TGTGCCAGCAGCGCGACAAGGACAGGGGACGGCTACACCTTC.

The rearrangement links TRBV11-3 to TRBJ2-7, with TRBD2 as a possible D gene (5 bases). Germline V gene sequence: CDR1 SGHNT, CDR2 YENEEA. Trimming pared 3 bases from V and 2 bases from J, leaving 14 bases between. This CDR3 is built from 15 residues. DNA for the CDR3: TGTGCCAGCAGCTTTTACGGGGAGAAAACCTACGAGCAGTACTTC. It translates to CASSFYGEKTYEQYF.

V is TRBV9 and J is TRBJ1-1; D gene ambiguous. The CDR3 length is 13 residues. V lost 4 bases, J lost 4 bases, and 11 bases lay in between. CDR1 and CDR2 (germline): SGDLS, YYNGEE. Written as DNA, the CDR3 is TGTGCCAGCAGCCTAGGGTGGTTCACTGAAGCTTTCTTT. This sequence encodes CASSLGWFTEAFF.

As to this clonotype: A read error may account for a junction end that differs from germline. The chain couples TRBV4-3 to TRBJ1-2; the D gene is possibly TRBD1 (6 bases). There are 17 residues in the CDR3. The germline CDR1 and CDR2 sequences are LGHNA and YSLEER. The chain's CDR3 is CTSSQGGARRGGYGYTF. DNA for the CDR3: TGCACCAGCAGCCAAGGGGGGGCCAGACGGGGAGGTTATGGCTACACCTTC.

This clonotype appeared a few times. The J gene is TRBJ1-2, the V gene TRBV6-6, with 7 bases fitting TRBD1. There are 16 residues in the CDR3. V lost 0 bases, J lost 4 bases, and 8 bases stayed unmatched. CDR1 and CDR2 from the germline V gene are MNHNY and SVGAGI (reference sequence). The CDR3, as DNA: TGTGCCAGCAGTTACTCACGGACAGGAATCCCCTATGGCTACACCTTC. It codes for CASSYSRTGIPYGYTF.

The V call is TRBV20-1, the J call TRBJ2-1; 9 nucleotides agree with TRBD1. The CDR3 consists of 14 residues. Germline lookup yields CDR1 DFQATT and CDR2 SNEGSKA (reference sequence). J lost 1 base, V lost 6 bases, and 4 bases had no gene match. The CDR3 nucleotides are TGCAGTGCGACGACAGGGGGTTCCTACAATGAGCAGTTCTTC. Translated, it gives CSATTGGSYNEQFF.